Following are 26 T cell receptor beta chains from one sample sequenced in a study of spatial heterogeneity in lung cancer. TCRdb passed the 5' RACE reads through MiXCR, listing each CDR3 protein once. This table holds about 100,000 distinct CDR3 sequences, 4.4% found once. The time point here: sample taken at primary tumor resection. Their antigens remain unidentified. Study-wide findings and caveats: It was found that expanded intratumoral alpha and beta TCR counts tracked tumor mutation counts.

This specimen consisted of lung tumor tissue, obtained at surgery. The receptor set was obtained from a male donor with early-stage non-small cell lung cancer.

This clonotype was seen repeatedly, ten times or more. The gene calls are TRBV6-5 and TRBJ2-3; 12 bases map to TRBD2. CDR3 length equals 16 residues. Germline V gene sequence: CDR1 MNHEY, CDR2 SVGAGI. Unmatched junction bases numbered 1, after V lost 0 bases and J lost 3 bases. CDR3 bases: TGTGCCAGCAGTTACTCTCTAGCGGGAGGGACAGATACGCAGTATTTT. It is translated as CASSYSLAGGTDTQYF.

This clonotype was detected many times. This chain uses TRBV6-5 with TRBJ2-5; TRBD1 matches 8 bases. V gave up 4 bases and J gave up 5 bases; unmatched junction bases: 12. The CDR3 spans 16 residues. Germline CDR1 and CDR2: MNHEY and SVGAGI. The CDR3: CASSSTSGTGRETQYF. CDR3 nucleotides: TGTGCCAGCAGTTCAACGTCCGGGACAGGACGGGAGACCCAGTACTTC.

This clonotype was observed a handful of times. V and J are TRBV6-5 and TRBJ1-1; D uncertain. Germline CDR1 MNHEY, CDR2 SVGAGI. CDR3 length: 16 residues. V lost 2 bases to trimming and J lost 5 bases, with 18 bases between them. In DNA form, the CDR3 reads TGTGCCAGCAGTTACCCGGGTGGTGTGGGTGGAACTGAAGCTTTCTTT. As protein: CASSYPGGVGGTEAFF.

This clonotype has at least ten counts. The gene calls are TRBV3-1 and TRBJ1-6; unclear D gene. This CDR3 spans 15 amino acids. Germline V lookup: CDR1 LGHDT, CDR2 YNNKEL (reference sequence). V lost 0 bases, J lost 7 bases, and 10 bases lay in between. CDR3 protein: CASSQEAGENSPLHF. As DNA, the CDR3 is TGTGCCAGCAGCCAAGAAGCCGGGGAGAATTCACCCCTCCACTTT.

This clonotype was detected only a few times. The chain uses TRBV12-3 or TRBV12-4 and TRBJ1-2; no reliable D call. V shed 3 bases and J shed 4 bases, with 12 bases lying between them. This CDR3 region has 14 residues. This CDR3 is CASSFSTMGYGYTF. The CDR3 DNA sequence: TGTGCCAGCAGTTTCAGTACTATGGGCTATGGCTACACCTTC.

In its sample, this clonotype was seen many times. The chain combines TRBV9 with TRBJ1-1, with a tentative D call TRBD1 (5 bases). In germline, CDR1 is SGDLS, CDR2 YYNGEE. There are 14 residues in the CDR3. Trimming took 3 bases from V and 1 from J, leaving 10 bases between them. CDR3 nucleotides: TGTGCCAGCAGCGAGGGGACCCAGAACACTGAAGCTTTCTTT. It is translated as CASSEGTQNTEAFF.

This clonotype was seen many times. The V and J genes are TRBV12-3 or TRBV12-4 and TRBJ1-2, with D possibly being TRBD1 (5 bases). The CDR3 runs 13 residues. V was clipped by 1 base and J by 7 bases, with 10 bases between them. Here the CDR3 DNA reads TGTGCCAGCAGTTTAGGCAGGGAAGGTGGCTACACCTTC. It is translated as CASSLGREGGYTF.

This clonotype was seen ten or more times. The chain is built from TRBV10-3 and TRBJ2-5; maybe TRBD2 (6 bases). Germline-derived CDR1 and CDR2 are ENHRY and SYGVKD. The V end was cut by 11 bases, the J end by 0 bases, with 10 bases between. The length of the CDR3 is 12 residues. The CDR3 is CASCGNQETQYF. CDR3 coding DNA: TGTGCCTCCTGCGGGAACCAAGAGACCCAGTACTTC.

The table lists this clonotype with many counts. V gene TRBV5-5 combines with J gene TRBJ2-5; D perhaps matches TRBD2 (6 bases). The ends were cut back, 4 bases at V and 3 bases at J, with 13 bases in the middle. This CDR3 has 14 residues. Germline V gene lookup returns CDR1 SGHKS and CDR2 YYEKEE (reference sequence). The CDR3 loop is CASSPLGEEETQYF. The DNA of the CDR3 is TGTGCCAGCAGCCCCCTGGGGGAGGAAGAGACCCAGTACTTC.

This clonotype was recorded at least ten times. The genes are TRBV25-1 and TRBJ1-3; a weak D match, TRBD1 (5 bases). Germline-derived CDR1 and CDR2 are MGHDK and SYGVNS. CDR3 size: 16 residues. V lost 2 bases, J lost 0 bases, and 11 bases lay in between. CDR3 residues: CASSEDSRPSGNTIYF. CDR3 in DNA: TGTGCCAGCAGTGAAGACAGTAGGCCCTCTGGAAACACCATATATTTT.

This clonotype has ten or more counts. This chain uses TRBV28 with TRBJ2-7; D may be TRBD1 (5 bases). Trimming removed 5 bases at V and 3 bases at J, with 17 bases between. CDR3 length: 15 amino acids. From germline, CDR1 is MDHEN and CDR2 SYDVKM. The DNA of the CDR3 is TGTGCCAGCAGTCCCCGCCTAAGGGGCATCTACGAGCAGTACTTC. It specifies CASSPRLRGIYEQYF.

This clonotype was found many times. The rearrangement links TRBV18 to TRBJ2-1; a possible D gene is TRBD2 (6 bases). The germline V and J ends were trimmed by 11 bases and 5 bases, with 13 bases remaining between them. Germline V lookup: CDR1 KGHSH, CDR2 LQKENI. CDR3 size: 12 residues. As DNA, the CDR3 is TGTGCCGGCCCGGGGACTCACAATGAGCAGTTCTTC. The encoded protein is CAGPGTHNEQFF.

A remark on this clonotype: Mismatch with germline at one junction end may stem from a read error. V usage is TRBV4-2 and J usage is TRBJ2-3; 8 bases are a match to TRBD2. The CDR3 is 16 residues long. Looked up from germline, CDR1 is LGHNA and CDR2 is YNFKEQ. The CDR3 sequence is CASSLQGLGGADTLYF. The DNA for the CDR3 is TGTGCCAGCAGCCTACAGGGACTAGGAGGCGCAGATACGCTGTATTTT.

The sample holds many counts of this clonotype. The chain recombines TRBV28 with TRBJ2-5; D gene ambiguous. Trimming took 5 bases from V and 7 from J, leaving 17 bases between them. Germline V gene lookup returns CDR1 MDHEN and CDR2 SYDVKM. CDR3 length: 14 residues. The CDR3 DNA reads TGTGCCAGCAGTCCCCCCCCAGCTTTGGGGACCCAGTACTTC. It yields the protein CASSPPPALGTQYF.

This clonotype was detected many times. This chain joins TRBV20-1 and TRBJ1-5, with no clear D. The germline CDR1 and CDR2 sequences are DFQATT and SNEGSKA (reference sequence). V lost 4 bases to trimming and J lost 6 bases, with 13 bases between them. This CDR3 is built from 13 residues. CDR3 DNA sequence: TGCAGTGCTAACGGAGAGGGCGGTCAGCCCCAGCATTTT. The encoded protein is CSANGEGGQPQHF.

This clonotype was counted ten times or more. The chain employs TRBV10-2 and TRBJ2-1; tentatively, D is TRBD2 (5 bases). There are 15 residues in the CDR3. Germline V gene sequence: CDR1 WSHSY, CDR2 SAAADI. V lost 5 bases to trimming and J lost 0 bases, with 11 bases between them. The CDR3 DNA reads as TGCGCCAGCAGTCGAGCGGCGAGCTCCTACAATGAGCAGTTCTTC. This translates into CASSRAASSYNEQFF.

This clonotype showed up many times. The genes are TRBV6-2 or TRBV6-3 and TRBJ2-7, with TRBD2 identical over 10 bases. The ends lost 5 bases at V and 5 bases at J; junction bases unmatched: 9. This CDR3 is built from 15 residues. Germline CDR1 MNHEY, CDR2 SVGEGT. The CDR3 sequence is CASSHSGRINHEQYF. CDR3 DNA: TGTGCCAGCAGTCATAGCGGGAGGATCAACCACGAGCAGTACTTC.

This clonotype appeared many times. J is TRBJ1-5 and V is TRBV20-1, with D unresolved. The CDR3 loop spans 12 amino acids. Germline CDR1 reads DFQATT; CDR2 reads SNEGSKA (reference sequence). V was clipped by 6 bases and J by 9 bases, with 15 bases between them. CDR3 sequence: CSAFAGSGPQHF. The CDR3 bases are TGCAGTGCCTTCGCGGGCTCCGGGCCCCAGCATTTT.

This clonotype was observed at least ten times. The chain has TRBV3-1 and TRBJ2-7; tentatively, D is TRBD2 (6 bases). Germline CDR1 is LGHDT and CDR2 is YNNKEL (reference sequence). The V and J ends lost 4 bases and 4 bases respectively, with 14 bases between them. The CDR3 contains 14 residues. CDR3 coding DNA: TGTGCCAGCAGCCCGGGACTTGGGATTTACGAGCAGTACTTC. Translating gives CASSPGLGIYEQYF.

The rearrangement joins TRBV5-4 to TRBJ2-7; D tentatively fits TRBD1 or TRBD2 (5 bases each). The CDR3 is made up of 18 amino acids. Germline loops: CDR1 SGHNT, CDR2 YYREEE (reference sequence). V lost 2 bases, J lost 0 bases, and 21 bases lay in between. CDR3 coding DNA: TGTGCCAGCAGCTTCGATCCCAGGGTGGTAGCGACCTCCTACGAGCAGTACTTC. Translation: CASSFDPRVVATSYEQYF.

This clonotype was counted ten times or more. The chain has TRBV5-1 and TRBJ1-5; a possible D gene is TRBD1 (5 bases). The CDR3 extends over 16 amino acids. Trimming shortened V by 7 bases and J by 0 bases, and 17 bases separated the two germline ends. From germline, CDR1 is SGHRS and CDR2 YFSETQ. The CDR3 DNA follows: TGCGCCAGCCGGGAGAGGGGCCCATATAGCAATCAGCCCCAGCATTTT. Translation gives CASRERGPYSNQPQHF.

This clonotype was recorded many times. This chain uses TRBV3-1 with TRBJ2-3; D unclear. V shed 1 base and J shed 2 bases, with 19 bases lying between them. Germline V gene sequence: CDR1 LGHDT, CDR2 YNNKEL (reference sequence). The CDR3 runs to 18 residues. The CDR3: CASSQVPRSSSNTDTQYF. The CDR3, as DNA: TGTGCCAGCAGCCAAGTCCCCAGATCCAGCAGTAACACAGATACGCAGTATTTT.

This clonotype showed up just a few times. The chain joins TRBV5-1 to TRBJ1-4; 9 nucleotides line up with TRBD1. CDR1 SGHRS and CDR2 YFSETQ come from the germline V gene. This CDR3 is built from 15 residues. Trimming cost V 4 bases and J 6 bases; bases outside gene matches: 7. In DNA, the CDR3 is TGCGCCAGCAGCCTGGACAGGGGCATAGATGAAAAACTGTTTTTT. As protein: CASSLDRGIDEKLFF.

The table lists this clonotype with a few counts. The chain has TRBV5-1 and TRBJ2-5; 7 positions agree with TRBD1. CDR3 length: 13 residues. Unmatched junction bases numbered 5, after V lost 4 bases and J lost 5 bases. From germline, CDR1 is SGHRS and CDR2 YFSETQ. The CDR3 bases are TGCGCCAGCAGCATGGACAGGAGGGAGACCCAGTACTTC. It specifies CASSMDRRETQYF.

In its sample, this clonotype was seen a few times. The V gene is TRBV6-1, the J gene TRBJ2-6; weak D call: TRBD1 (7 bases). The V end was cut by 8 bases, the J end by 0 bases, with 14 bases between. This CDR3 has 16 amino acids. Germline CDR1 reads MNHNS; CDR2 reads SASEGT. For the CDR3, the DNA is TGTGCCAGCCTCGCAGGGGGGTCCTCTGGGGCCAACGTCCTGACTTTC. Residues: CASLAGGSSGANVLTF.

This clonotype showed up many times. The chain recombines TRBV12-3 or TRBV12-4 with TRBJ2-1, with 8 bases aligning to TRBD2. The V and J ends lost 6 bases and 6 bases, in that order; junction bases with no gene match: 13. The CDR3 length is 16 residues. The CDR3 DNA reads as TGTGCCAGCAGCCAGAGACTAGCGTCAACGGGCAATGAGCAGTTCTTC. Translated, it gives CASSQRLASTGNEQFF.